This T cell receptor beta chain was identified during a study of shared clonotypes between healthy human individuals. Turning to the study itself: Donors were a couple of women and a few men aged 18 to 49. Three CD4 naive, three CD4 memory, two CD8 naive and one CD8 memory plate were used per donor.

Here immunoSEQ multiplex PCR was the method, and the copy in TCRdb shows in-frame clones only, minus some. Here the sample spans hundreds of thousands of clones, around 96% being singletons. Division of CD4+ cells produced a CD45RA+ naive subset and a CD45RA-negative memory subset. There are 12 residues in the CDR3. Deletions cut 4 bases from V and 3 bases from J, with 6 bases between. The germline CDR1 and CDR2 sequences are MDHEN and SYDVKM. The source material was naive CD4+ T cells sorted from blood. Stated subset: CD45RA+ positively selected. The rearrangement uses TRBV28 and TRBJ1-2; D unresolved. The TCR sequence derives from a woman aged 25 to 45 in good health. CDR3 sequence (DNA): TGTGCCAGCAGTTGGAGCGACTATGGCTACACCTTC. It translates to CASSWSDYGYTF.